What follows is one T cell receptor beta chain and its context. Generated by immunoSEQ multiplex PCR, the TCRdb table keeps only in-frame clones and is missing some. There are more than 50,000 clones in the sample; more than 85% occur only once, and over 1% lies in the top ten. This entry belongs to a study of T cell changes during pregnancy in multiple sclerosis. The CDR3 loop spans 16 amino acids. Germline V gives CDR1 WSHSY, CDR2 SAAADI. The V and J ends lost 5 bases and 2 bases, in that order; junction bases with no gene match: 6. Sequencing used peripheral blood, obtained after pregnancy. The chain has TRBV10-2 and TRBJ1-1; TRBD1 matches 12 bases. This sequence was found in a female donor in good health, enrolled as a control in a pregnancy study. CDR3 bases: TGCGCCAGCAGTACTGGGACAGGGGGCGGAAACACTGAAGCTTTCTTT. The encoded protein is CASSTGTGGGNTEAFF.